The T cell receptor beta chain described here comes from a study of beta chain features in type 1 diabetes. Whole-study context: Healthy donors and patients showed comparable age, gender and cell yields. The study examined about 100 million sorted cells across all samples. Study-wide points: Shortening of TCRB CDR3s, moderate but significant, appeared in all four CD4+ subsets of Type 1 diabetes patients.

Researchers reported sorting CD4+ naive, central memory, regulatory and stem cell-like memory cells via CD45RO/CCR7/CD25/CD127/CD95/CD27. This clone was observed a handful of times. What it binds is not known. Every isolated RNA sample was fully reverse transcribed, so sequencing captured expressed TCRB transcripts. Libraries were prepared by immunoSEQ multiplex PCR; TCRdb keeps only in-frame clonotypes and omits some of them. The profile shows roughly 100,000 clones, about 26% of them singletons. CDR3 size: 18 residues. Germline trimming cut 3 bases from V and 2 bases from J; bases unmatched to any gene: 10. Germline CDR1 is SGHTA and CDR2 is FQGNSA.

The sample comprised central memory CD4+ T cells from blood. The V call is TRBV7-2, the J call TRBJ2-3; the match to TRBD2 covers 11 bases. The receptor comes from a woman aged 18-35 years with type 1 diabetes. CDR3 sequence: CASSLWLAGGGDTDTQYF. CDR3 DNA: TGTGCCAGCAGCTTGTGGCTAGCGGGAGGAGGGGACACAGATACGCAGTATTTT.